What follows is one T cell receptor beta chain and its context. The CDR3 length is 16 residues. CDR1 and CDR2 (germline): LGHNA, YNFKEQ. V lost 4 bases to trimming and J lost 6 bases, with 21 bases between them. MiXCR, run by TCRdb on the RT-PCR reads, gives a single entry per CDR3 protein. The sample has around 520,000 distinct CDR3 sequences; roughly 25% are singletons. The data belong to a study of response to subunit inactivated influenza vaccine. This clonotype was sampled from a man aged 50-59 years who received an inactivated influenza vaccine. The sample consisted of CD4+ T cells sorted from PBMCs, taken 4 to 6 days after vaccination. The chain joins TRBV4-2 to TRBJ1-1, with D tentatively TRBD1 (5 bases). The CDR3 DNA is TGTGCCAGCAGCCCACTAGGGGCGGCGATTGAGGCTGAAGCTTTCTTT. Protein sequence: CASSPLGAAIEAEAFF.